The TCR beta chain described here comes from a study of blood T cell repertoires in COVID-19. Study context: T cells, B-cell-depleted T cells, or PBMCs provided the cDNA or gDNA that served as material.

V was trimmed by 4 bases and J by 1 base, leaving 5 bases between them. CDR1 SQVTM and CDR2 ANQGSEA come from the germline V gene. The CDR3 length is 12 residues. In the original processing: Counts of nucleated cells, estimated from reference gene primer amplification, were obtained. Assay: immunoSEQ multiplex PCR; the TCRdb copy retains only in-frame clones and omits some. V, J and clone size derive from that table, while D and trimming were established from the DNA sequence. The table shows 170,000 or so clones, with over 80% occurring only once. The genes are TRBV29-1 and TRBJ2-4; D is ambiguous. The receptor comes from a woman aged 60-75 years with acute or convalescent COVID-19. Sequenced sample: peripheral blood. The CDR3 DNA is TGCAGCGTTGTGGAGGCCAAAAACATTCAGTACTTC. Residues: CSVVEAKNIQYF.